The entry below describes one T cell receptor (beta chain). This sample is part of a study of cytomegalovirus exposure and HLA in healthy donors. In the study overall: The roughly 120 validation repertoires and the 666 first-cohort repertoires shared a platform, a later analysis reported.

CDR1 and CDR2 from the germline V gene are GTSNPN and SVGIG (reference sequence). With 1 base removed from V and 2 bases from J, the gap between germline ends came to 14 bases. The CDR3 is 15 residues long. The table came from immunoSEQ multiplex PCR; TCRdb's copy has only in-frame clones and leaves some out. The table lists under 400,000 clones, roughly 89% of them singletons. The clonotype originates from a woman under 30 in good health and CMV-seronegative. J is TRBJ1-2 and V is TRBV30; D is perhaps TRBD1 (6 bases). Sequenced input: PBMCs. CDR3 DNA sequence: TGTGCCTGGAGTGGGACAGCCGGAATAAACTATGGCTACACCTTC. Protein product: CAWSGTAGINYGYTF.